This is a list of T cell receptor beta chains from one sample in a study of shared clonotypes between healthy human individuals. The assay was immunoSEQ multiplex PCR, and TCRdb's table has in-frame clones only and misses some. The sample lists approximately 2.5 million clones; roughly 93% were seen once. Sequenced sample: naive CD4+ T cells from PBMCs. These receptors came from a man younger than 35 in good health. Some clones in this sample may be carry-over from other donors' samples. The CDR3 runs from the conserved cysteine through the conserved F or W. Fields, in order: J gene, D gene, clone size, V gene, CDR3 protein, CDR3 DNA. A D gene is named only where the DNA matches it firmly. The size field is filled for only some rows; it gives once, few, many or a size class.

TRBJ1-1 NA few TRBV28 CASSLPGTEAFF TGTGCCAGCAGTTTACCCGGGACTGAAGCTTTCTTT
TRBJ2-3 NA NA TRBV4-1 CASSLTGPDTQYF TGCGCCAGCAGCCTGACTGGTCCAGATACGCAGTATTTT
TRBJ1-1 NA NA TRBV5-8 CASSFLFYTEAFF TGTGCCAGCAGCTTCTTGTTTTACACTGAAGCTTTCTTT
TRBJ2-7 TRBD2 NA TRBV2 CASSEGPLAGGYEQYF TGTGCCAGCAGTGAGGGGCCACTAGCGGGGGGCTACGAGCAGTACTTC
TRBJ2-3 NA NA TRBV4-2 CASSQERGPMGDTQYF TGTGCCAGCAGCCAAGAGAGGGGACCCATGGGAGATACGCAGTATTTT
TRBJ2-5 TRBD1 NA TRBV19 CASSPHGTEQETQYF TGTGCCAGTAGTCCCCATGGGACAGAACAAGAGACCCAGTACTTC
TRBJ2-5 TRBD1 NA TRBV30 CAWTGGEETQYF TGTGCCTGGACAGGGGGCGAGGAGACCCAGTACTTC
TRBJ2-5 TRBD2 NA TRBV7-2 CASSRSGSETQYF TGTGCCAGCAGCCGTAGCGGGAGTGAGACCCAGTACTTC
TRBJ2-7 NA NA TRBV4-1 CASSQEGQASSYEQYF TGCGCCAGCAGCCAAGAAGGGCAGGCCAGCTCCTACGAGCAGTACTTC
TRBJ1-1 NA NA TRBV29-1 CSVAFRLRTEAFF TGCAGCGTTGCGTTCAGATTACGCACTGAAGCTTTCTTT
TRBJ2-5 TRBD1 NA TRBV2 CARTGTALQETQYF TGTGCCAGGACTGGGACAGCGCTCCAAGAGACCCAGTACTTC
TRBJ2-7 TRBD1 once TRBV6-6 CASSYSGRQGAGEQYF TGTGCCAGCAGTTACTCGGGGCGACAGGGGGCTGGAGAGCAGTACTTC
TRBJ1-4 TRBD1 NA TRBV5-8 CASEQGLSEKLFF TGTGCCAGTGAACAGGGGCTAAGCGAAAAACTGTTTTTT
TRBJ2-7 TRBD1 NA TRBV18 CASSPTPDREPYEQYF TGTGCCAGCTCACCAACCCCGGACAGGGAACCCTACGAGCAGTACTTC
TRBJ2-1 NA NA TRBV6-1 CASSESGYPYNEQFF TGTGCCAGCAGTGAATCAGGGTATCCCTACAATGAGCAGTTCTTC